This T cell receptor (beta chain) stems from a study of tumor T cells in aggressive B-cell lymphoma. Using immunoSEQ multiplex PCR, the repertoire was profiled, and TCRdb retains in-frame clones only, with some absent. The sample yields 750 to 900 clones, around 81% seen once. Germline CDR1 reads LNHDA; CDR2 reads SQIVND (reference sequence). CDR3 length: 14 amino acids. V dropped 5 bases and J dropped 4; count of bases not matched to a gene: 5. The sequenced sample consisted of tumor tissue. The sequence was collected from an adult with diffuse large B cell lymphoma. The chain uses TRBV19 and TRBJ1-5, with TRBD1 matching over 7 bases. CDR3 residues: CASSPQQGNQPQHF. CDR3 sequence (DNA): TGTGCCAGTAGTCCCCAACAGGGGAATCAGCCCCAGCATTTT.